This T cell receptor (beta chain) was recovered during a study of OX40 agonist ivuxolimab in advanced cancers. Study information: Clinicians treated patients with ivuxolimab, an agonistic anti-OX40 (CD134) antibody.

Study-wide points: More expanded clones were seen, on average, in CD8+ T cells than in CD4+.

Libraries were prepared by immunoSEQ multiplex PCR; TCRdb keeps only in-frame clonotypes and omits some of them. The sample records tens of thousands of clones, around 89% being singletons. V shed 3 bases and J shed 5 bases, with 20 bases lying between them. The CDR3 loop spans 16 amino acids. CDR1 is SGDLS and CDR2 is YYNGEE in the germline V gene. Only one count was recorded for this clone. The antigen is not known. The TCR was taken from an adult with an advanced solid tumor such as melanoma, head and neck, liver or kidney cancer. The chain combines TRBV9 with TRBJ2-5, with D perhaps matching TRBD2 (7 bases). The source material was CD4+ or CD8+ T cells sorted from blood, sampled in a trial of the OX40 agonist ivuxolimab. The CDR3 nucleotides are TGTGCCAGCAGCGCAGAGGGGGGGCTCCCCCGGGAGACCCAGTACTTC. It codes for CASSAEGGLPRETQYF. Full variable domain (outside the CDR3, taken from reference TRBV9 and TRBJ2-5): DSGVTQTPKHLITATGQRVTLRCSPRSGDLSVYWYQQSLDQGLQFLIQYYNGEERAKGNILERFSAQQFPDLHSELNLSSLELGDSALYFCASSAEGGLPRETQYFGPGTRLLVL.